Listed here are 4 T cell receptor beta chains from one sample, sequenced in a study of control samples from healthy donors and cancer patients. Assay used: immunoSEQ multiplex PCR; TCRdb lists only in-frame clones, some missing. The sample consists of 150,000 or so clones, roughly 92% of them appearing once. Sequencing used blood. The receptors were sampled from a young man in good health.

The rearrangement links TRBV29-1 to TRBJ1-1, with TRBD1 identical over 7 bases. The V segment lost 5 bases and the J segment 5 bases; nucleotides outside the gene matches: 8. This CDR3 is 13 amino acids long. The germline gives CDR1 SQVTM, CDR2 ANQGSEA. The CDR3 loop is CSVPGQAKTEAFF. The CDR3 coding sequence is TGCAGCGTTCCCGGACAGGCAAAGACTGAAGCTTTCTTT.

The chain combines TRBV30 with TRBJ1-6; no clear D. The V end was cut by 3 bases, the J end by 6 bases, with 6 bases between. This CDR3 is 12 amino acids long. The germline V gene has CDR1 GTSNPN and CDR2 SVGIG (reference sequence). The CDR3 coding sequence is TGTGCCTGGAGCCCTGTTAATTCACCCCTCCACTTT. Protein: CAWSPVNSPLHF.

The chain uses TRBV25-1 and TRBJ1-6; 7 bases fit TRBD1. This CDR3 spans 15 amino acids. Germline trimming cut 5 bases from V and 6 bases from J; bases unmatched to any gene: 7. The germline gives CDR1 MGHDK, CDR2 SYGVNS. The CDR3, as DNA: TGTGCCAGCAGTTGGGGGCAGGGGGGTAATTCACCCCTCCACTTT. Encoded protein: CASSWGQGGNSPLHF.

The CDR3 DNA follows: TGTGCCAGCAGCTTAGGACTAGCGGGGGGGCAAGAGACCCAGTACTTC. Translated: CASSLGLAGGQETQYF. V gene TRBV7-2 combines with J gene TRBJ2-5; 14 nucleotides match TRBD2. The CDR3 has 16 amino acids. The J segment lost 2 bases and the V segment lost 1 base, leaving 0 bases of the junction unmatched. In germline, CDR1 is SGHTA, CDR2 FQGNSA.